The 30 T cell receptor beta chains below all came from one sample that was sequenced in a study of beta chain features in type 1 diabetes (dated by TCRdb to about 2018). Library creation used the immunoSEQ multiplex PCR assay. The entire amount of isolated RNA was reverse transcribed using the High Capacity cDNA Reverse Transcription Kit, so the sequenced TCRB transcripts were expressed ones. TCRdb re-hosts the immuneACCESS table, in-frame sequences only. Its copies lack some clones; in the studies checked, an unresolved V gene accounts for under half of them, and the cause for the rest is not known. This sample lists 900,000 or so clones; roughly 15% were detected once. The top ten clones comprise around 0.02% of the sample. Sequenced material: naive CD4+ T cells from blood. The sample's cell subset or site label, decoded: true naive CD4+ T cells. The source is a woman under 30 in good health.

This clone was picked up a small number of times. The rearrangement links TRBV7-2 to TRBJ1-1; the match to TRBD1 covers 10 bases. The trim removed 6 bases at V and 5 bases at J, leaving 15 bases unmatched. The CDR3 is 17 residues long. Germline-derived CDR1 and CDR2 are SGHTA and FQGNSA. CDR3 residues: CASRPDRGRARGTEAFF. DNA for the CDR3: TGTGCCAGCAGACCAGACAGGGGGCGCGCACGTGGAACTGAAGCTTTCTTT.

The rearrangement joins TRBV28 to TRBJ2-7, with D hard to call. CDR1 and CDR2 (germline): MDHEN, SYDVKM. The CDR3 runs to 15 residues. V lost 5 bases and J lost 0, with 14 bases in between. The CDR3 loop reads CASSLSAGPSYEQYF. In DNA form, the CDR3 reads TGTGCCAGCAGTCTCTCCGCAGGACCCTCCTACGAGCAGTACTTC.

This clone was counted between two and nine times. The chain is built from TRBV7-9 and TRBJ1-2, with TRBD1 matching 9 bases. The J segment lost 6 bases and the V segment lost 6 bases, leaving 8 bases of the junction unmatched. Germline V gene data show CDR1 as SEHNR and CDR2 as FQNEAQ (reference sequence). CDR3 length: 14 residues. Here the CDR3 reads CASRVGQGGDGYTF. CDR3 nucleotides: TGTGCCAGCAGAGTGGGACAGGGTGGGGATGGCTACACCTTC.

V is TRBV11-2 and J is TRBJ2-1; TRBD2 matches at 11 bases. The CDR3 has 16 amino acids. Trimming cost V 5 bases and J 8 bases; bases outside gene matches: 11. The germline gives CDR1 SGHAT, CDR2 FQNNGV. Here the CDR3 DNA reads TGTGCCAGCAGCAAGCATAGCGGGAGGGCCGCCCATGAGCAGTTCTTC. It specifies CASSKHSGRAAHEQFF.

This clone was observed a few times. The chain couples TRBV19 to TRBJ2-4, with 10 bases that match TRBD1. Per germline, CDR1 LNHDA and CDR2 SQIVND (reference sequence). With 6 bases clipped from V and 8 bases from J, the junction kept 1 base outside the gene matches. The CDR3 totals 12 residues. For the CDR3, the DNA is TGTGCCAGTAGGGGGACAGGGGACATTCAGTACTTC. Translated: CASRGTGDIQYF.

This clone was found a few times. The rearrangement joins TRBV4-3 to TRBJ2-7; TRBD2 matches 9 bases. Per germline, CDR1 LGHNA and CDR2 YSLEER. The CDR3 is 16 amino acids. V shed 3 bases and J 3 bases; nucleotides not matched to a gene: 9. DNA for the CDR3: TGCGCCAGCAGCCACTTCATAGCGGGAGACTACTACGAGCAGTACTTC. This translates into CASSHFIAGDYYEQYF.

This clone was seen a few times. The rearrangement links TRBV5-1 to TRBJ2-5; maybe TRBD2 (5 bases). V lost 0 bases and J 2 bases, leaving 17 bases between the germline ends. Germline V gene data show CDR1 as SGHRS and CDR2 as YFSETQ. This CDR3 region has 17 residues. CDR3 nucleotides: TGCGCCAGCAGCTTGGTCCCTCCGGGGAGCGGTCAAGAGACCCAGTACTTC. Encoded protein: CASSLVPPGSGQETQYF.

This clone has only a few counts. Other DNA sequences of this sample code for an identical CDR3. V is TRBV5-1 and J is TRBJ2-5; D remains unclear. The CDR3 length is 12 residues. CDR1 and CDR2 from the germline V gene are SGHRS and YFSETQ. Trimming shortened V by 0 bases and J by 4 bases, and 4 bases separated the two germline ends. CDR3 nucleotides: TGCGCCAGCAGCTTGGAGGGAGAGACCCAGTACTTC. This encodes CASSLEGETQYF.

This clone has just a few counts. This chain uses TRBV5-1 with TRBJ1-3, with D tentatively TRBD1 (6 bases). The CDR3 is made up of 14 amino acids. Trimming took off 4 bases at V and 3 bases at J, with 11 bases between the two ends. Germline loops: CDR1 SGHRS, CDR2 YFSETQ. CDR3 sequence reads: CASSSRGDGNTIYF. The CDR3 DNA reads TGCGCCAGCAGCAGCAGGGGAGATGGAAACACCATATATTTT.

The genes are TRBV5-4 and TRBJ2-3, with 7 nucleotides matching TRBD2. V was clipped by 1 base and J by 4 bases; unmatched bases: 9. The CDR3 sequence is 16 residues long. The V gene's germline CDR1 is SGHNT and CDR2 YYREEE (reference sequence). The chain's CDR3 is CASSLRASGGADTQYF. The CDR3 DNA reads as TGTGCCAGCAGCTTGAGGGCTAGCGGAGGGGCAGATACGCAGTATTTT. Combining the CDR3 with reference TRBV5-4 and TRBJ2-3 gives the whole variable domain ETGVTQSPTHLIKTRGQQVTLRCSSQSGHNTVSWYQQALGQGPQFIFQYYREEENGRGNFPPRFSGLQFPNYSSELNVNALELDDSALYLCASSLRASGGADTQYFGPGTRLTVL.

As to this clone: Other DNA sequences in this specimen translate into the identical CDR3. V and J are TRBV28 and TRBJ2-5, with TRBD1 as a possible D gene (6 bases). V lost 4 bases to trimming and J lost 2 bases, with 8 bases between them. Per the germline V gene, CDR1 is MDHEN and CDR2 is SYDVKM. The CDR3 extends over 13 amino acids. The CDR3 loop reads CASSWGQQETQYF. The CDR3 bases are TGTGCCAGCAGTTGGGGGCAGCAAGAGACCCAGTACTTC.

This clone was recorded a few times. V and J are TRBV28 and TRBJ2-5, with D maybe TRBD2 (5 bases). Trimming shortened V by 10 bases and J by 5 bases, and 8 bases separated the two germline ends. Germline V gene sequence: CDR1 MDHEN, CDR2 SYDVKM. The CDR3 has 10 residues. CDR3 region: CATREETQYF. The CDR3 DNA sequence: TGTGCCACAAGGGAGGAGACCCAGTACTTC. Combining the CDR3 with reference TRBV28 and TRBJ2-5 gives the whole variable domain DVKVTQSSRYLVKRTGEKVFLECVQDMDHENMFWYRQDPGLGLRLIYFSYDVKMKEKGDIPEGYSVSREKKERFSLILESASTNQTSMYLCATREETQYFGPGTRLLVL.

V gene TRBV7-9 combines with J gene TRBJ2-5; 10 nucleotides line up with TRBD2. Germline V gene lookup returns CDR1 SEHNR and CDR2 FQNEAQ (reference sequence). The V gene end was trimmed by 8 bases and the J gene end by 5 bases; junction bases not matched to a gene: 17. The CDR3 consists of 17 residues. The CDR3 DNA sequence: TGTGCCAGCGGGGACAAACCGGGACTAGCGATTGGGGAGACCCAGTACTTC. Amino acid sequence: CASGDKPGLAIGETQYF.

The chain recombines TRBV4-2 with TRBJ2-4, with 8 bases matching TRBD2. V trimming: 0 bases; J trimming: 9 bases; junction bases outside the gene matches: 10. This CDR3 is 16 amino acids long. The germline V gene has CDR1 LGHNA and CDR2 YNFKEQ. The DNA for the CDR3 is TGTGCCAGCAGCCAAGATAGAGCGGGGGCCGGGCCCATTCAGTACTTC. It translates to CASSQDRAGAGPIQYF.

This clone was counted between two and nine times. The chain couples TRBV21-1 to TRBJ2-1; TRBD2 reflects the table's D call only, with no check against the DNA. TRBV21-1 is labeled a pseudogene. This CDR3 contains 17 residues. CDR3 residues: CASSKVGGRAAYNEQFF. CDR3 coding DNA: TGTGCCAGCAGCAAGGTGGGCGGGAGGGCAGCCTACAATGAGCAGTTCTTC.

This clone was observed a handful of times. The gene calls are TRBV28 and TRBJ2-3, with D perhaps matching TRBD1 (5 bases). The V end lost 4 bases, the J end lost 5 bases, and 10 bases lay between the germline ends. The CDR3 contains 13 residues. Germline V lookup: CDR1 MDHEN, CDR2 SYDVKM. The CDR3 loop is CASSSPDRDTQYF. The CDR3 DNA follows: TGTGCCAGCAGTTCCCCAGACAGAGATACGCAGTATTTT.

The chain links TRBV4-1 to TRBJ2-7; 12 positions agree with TRBD2. Germline CDR1 and CDR2: MGHRA and YSYEKL. CDR3 length: 19 residues. After removal of 2 bases from V and 4 bases from J, the junction contained 15 bases not matched to a gene. CDR3 sequence: CASSQQFNVGLAGIYEQYF. DNA for the CDR3: TGCGCCAGCAGCCAACAATTCAACGTGGGACTAGCGGGTATATACGAGCAGTACTTC.

This chain joins TRBV6-5 and TRBJ1-1; 8 bases agree with TRBD1. The V and J ends lost 9 bases and 4 bases, in that order; junction bases with no gene match: 4. Germline lookup yields CDR1 MNHEY and CDR2 SVGAGI. The CDR3 consists of 12 residues. CDR3 sequence: CASKQGGTEAFF. The CDR3 DNA reads as TGTGCCAGTAAACAGGGGGGCACTGAAGCTTTCTTT.

The genes are TRBV4-1 and TRBJ2-7, with D hard to call. Germline CDR1 and CDR2: MGHRA and YSYEKL. The germline V and J ends were trimmed by 4 bases and 3 bases, with 10 bases remaining between them. This CDR3 is built from 13 residues. DNA of the CDR3: TGCGCCAGCAGCCTCGACTCTAACTACGAGCAGTACTTC. It yields the protein CASSLDSNYEQYF.

The sample holds a few counts of this clone. The V gene is TRBV20-1, the J gene TRBJ2-1; D is undetermined. There are 10 residues in the CDR3. The V end lost 2 bases, the J end lost 8 bases, and 4 bases lay between the germline ends. Germline V gene data show CDR1 as DFQATT and CDR2 as SNEGSKA (reference sequence). The CDR3 nucleotides read TGCAGTGCTAGAAGCGATGAGCAGTTCTTC. As protein: CSARSDEQFF.

This clone was picked up many times. DNA for the CDR3: TGTGCCATCAGTGAAGTCCCTAGCGGGATGAACAATGAGCAGTTCTTC. It is translated as CAISEVPSGMNNEQFF. The chain carries TRBV10-3 and TRBJ2-1, with TRBD2 matching over 9 bases. The ends lost 3 bases at V and 5 bases at J; junction bases unmatched: 8. The CDR3 covers 16 residues. The V gene's germline CDR1 is ENHRY and CDR2 SYGVKD.

This clone was recorded a few times. The CDR3 DNA reads TGTGCCAGCAGCTTCCGGCTGCAAGAGACCCAGTACTTC. Its translation is CASSFRLQETQYF. The V call is TRBV5-4, the J call TRBJ2-5; D is undetermined. V was shortened by 2 bases and J by 2 bases, with 7 bases between the two germline ends. Germline V gene lookup returns CDR1 SGHNT and CDR2 YYREEE (reference sequence). CDR3 length: 13 residues.

Only a few counts were recorded for this clone. The V call is TRBV18, the J call TRBJ2-7; D not certain. CDR3 length: 14 amino acids. Germline loops: CDR1 KGHSH, CDR2 LQKENI. V gave up 4 bases and J gave up 7 bases, with 17 bases separating them. This chain's CDR3 is CASSRLLGPAEQYF. CDR3 coding DNA: TGTGCCAGCTCACGCCTTCTCGGGCCGGCGGAGCAGTACTTC. Looking up the rest from reference TRBV18 and TRBJ2-7 gives the full variable domain: NAGVMQNPRHLVRRRGQEARLRCSPMKGHSHVYWYRQLPEEGLKFMVYLQKENIIDESGMPKERFSAEFPKEGPSILRIQQVVRGDSAAYFCASSRLLGPAEQYFGPGTRLTVT.

V is TRBV21-1 and J is TRBJ2-7. TRBV21-1 is described as a pseudogene. The CDR3 spans 12 residues. The CDR3 spells CASLSGPYEQYF. CDR3 coding DNA: TGTGCCAGCCTCTCCGGACCCTACGAGCAGTACTTC.

Details on this clone: Other DNA sequences of this sample code for an identical CDR3. V usage is TRBV4-2 and J usage is TRBJ2-7; TRBD1 matches 7 bases. Germline V gene lookup returns CDR1 LGHNA and CDR2 YNFKEQ. CDR3 length: 13 amino acids. V dropped 6 bases and J dropped 0; count of bases not matched to a gene: 2. In DNA, the CDR3 is TGTGCCAGCAGTCGGGACAGCTCCTACGAGCAGTACTTC. Translated, it gives CASSRDSSYEQYF.

The sample holds a few counts of this clone. The J gene is TRBJ2-7, the V gene TRBV6-5; TRBD1 matches 8 bases. The CDR3 is made up of 15 amino acids. Trimming took 0 bases from V and 4 from J; bases not matched to a gene: 5. In germline, CDR1 is MNHEY, CDR2 SVGAGI. CDR3 DNA sequence: TGTGCCAGCAGTTACTCGAGACAGGGGCCATACGAGCAGTACTTC. It yields the protein CASSYSRQGPYEQYF.

The table lists this clone with a few counts. V usage is TRBV7-2 and J usage is TRBJ2-7, with D possibly TRBD1 on 6 matching bases. Trimming removed 2 bases from V and 2 bases from J, with 13 bases in between. The CDR3 covers 15 residues. The germline V gene encodes CDR1 SGHTA and CDR2 FQGNSA. The CDR3 loop reads CASSLLGGAAYEQYF. The CDR3 DNA reads TGTGCCAGCAGCTTATTAGGGGGAGCCGCCTACGAGCAGTACTTC. The whole variable domain, filled in from reference TRBV7-2 and TRBJ2-7, reads GAGVSQSPSNKVTEKGKDVELRCDPISGHTALYWYRQSLGQGLEFLIYFQGNSAPDKSGLPSDRFSAERTGGSVSTLTIQRTQQEDSAVYLCASSLLGGAAYEQYFGPGTRLTVT.

This clone was seen a few times. This specimen includes other DNA sequences encoding the same CDR3. The rearrangement uses TRBV28 and TRBJ2-7, with D perhaps TRBD1 (6 bases). The length of the CDR3 is 12 residues. Trimming took off 6 bases at V and 7 bases at J, with 13 bases between the two ends. CDR1 and CDR2 from the germline V gene are MDHEN and SYDVKM. CDR3 amino acids: CASRLKGDEQYF. The DNA of the CDR3 is TGTGCCAGCAGGTTAAAGGGGGATGAGCAGTACTTC.

This clone was counted between two and nine times. The V gene is TRBV7-2, the J gene TRBJ2-5; D not resolved. V dropped 4 bases and J dropped 2 bases, with 14 bases sitting between them. Per germline, CDR1 SGHTA and CDR2 FQGNSA. The CDR3 covers 15 residues. The CDR3 sequence is CASSWRFSLQETQYF. For the CDR3, the DNA is TGTGCCAGCAGCTGGAGATTTAGTCTGCAAGAGACCCAGTACTTC.

The chain carries TRBV6-5 and TRBJ2-2; maybe TRBD1 (5 bases). V gave up 9 bases and J gave up 3 bases, with 11 bases separating them. The CDR3 consists of 13 residues. Germline-derived CDR1 and CDR2 are MNHEY and SVGAGI. CDR3 DNA: TGTGCCAGTGGCGCAGGGTACACCGGGGAGCTGTTTTTT. Translation gives CASGAGYTGELFF.